Reported below is one T cell receptor (beta chain). Its antigen is not identified. The CDR3 sequence is 13 residues long. The germline V gene encodes CDR1 SGHTA and CDR2 FQGNSA. V lost 1 base to trimming and J lost 10 bases, with 11 bases between them. This record comes from a study of cytomegalovirus exposure and HLA in healthy donors. Turning to the study itself: Approximately 180 million T cells yielded roughly 100 million unique TCR beta sequences, as an earlier analysis found. Early on, a data release was issued that held approximately 78 million unique TCRs from HLA-typed donors.

This PCR relied on a set of 60 Vbeta primers and 13 Jbeta primers. Sequenced by immunoSEQ multiplex PCR; TCRdb stores in-frame clones only, minus some. The table has some 120,000 clones, about 80% seen once. Study results and caveats: TCR beta chains numbering more than 150 were designated cytomegalovirus-associated. For TCR beta chains, V- and J-gene trimming was later linked to a missense DCLRE1C variant.

This TCR was sampled from a man aged 30 to 39 in good health and CMV-seronegative. The gene calls are TRBV7-2 and TRBJ1-5; D call uncertain. The sample comprised PBMCs. In nucleotides, the CDR3 is TGTGCCAGCAGCTTAGGCTCGGGGTACCCCCAGCATTTT. Its translation is CASSLGSGYPQHF.